This record concerns one T cell receptor (beta chain) sequence. Its antigen is as yet unknown. The data stem from a study of cytomegalovirus exposure and HLA in healthy donors. Those who donated were healthy bone marrow donors. Study results and limitations: The study reported that TCR beta sequences accurately predicted HLA-A and HLA-B alleles in most subjects.

V was shortened by 5 bases and J by 7 bases, with 20 bases between the two germline ends. The CDR3 is made up of 15 amino acids. Germline lookup yields CDR1 SGHVS and CDR2 FQNEAQ. PCR primers comprised 60 Vbeta and 13 Jbeta primers. Using immunoSEQ multiplex PCR, the repertoire was profiled, and TCRdb retains in-frame clones only, with some absent. The profile shows about 160,000 clones, approximately 90% of them singletons. Sequenced input: PBMCs. The TCR originated in a woman aged 25 to 39 in good health and CMV-seronegative. The chain is built from TRBV7-8 and TRBJ1-1; D gene uncertain. CDR3 in amino acids: CASSPKRAGMGEAFF. CDR3 nucleotides: TGTGCCAGCAGCCCCAAACGGGCGGGGATGGGTGAAGCTTTCTTT.